Listed below are T cell receptor beta chains from one sample, sequenced in a study of PD-1 blockade in classical Hodgkin lymphoma. Some clones are missing from TCRdb's copy, which holds only in-frame ones; the method was immunoSEQ multiplex PCR. The table lists 55,000 to 65,000 clones, around 89% of them singletons. Sequencing used peripheral blood mononuclear cells (PBMCs), obtained at baseline. The receptors derive from a human donor with classical Hodgkin lymphoma. CDR3s include the opening cysteine and the closing phenylalanine or tryptophan. Each record gives: V gene, D gene, J gene, clone size, CDR3 DNA, CDR3 protein. D genes are given only for firm matches. Clone size is not always given. Where it is, it says once, few, many or a class for expanded clones.

TRBV5-1	NA	TRBJ1-6	NA	TGCGCCAGCAGCTTGTTACAGGGTGATTCACCCCTCCACTTT	CASSLLQGDSPLHF
TRBV15	NA	TRBJ2-3	NA	TGTGCCACCAGCAGAAGCCCCGCAGATACGCAGTATTTT	CATSRSPADTQYF
TRBV2	NA	TRBJ1-2	NA	TGTGCCAGCAGATCCTCTTATGGCTACACCTTC	CASRSSYGYTF
TRBV30	TRBD1	TRBJ2-7	NA	TGTGCCTGGAGCAGACCGGGACAGGGCGCCTACGAGCAGTACTTC	CAWSRPGQGAYEQYF
TRBV18	NA	TRBJ2-7	NA	TGTGCCAGCTCACCCGCAGGCAGAAGCTCCTACGAGCAGTACTTC	CASSPAGRSSYEQYF
TRBV16	TRBD1	TRBJ1-4	NA	TGTGCCAGCAGCCAATTTGGACAGGGTAGTGAAAAACTGTTTTTT	CASSQFGQGSEKLFF
TRBV30	NA	TRBJ2-1	NA	TGTGCCTGGAGTAGACGACTAACTTTGGGCTACAATGAGCAGTTCTTC	CAWSRRLTLGYNEQFF
TRBV6-1	TRBD1	TRBJ2-7	NA	TGTGCCAGCAGTGAAATGGGGACAGCGTTCTACGAGCAGTACTTC	CASSEMGTAFYEQYF
TRBV2	NA	TRBJ1-2	NA	TGTGCCAGCAGGGAAAGGGTGAGGTATGGCTACACCTTC	CASRERVRYGYTF
TRBV18	NA	TRBJ1-2	NA	TGTGCCAGCTCACCACCGACAGAGAGCTATGGCTACACCTTC	CASSPPTESYGYTF
TRBV30	NA	TRBJ1-1	few	TGTGCCGGAATATCACCGGTGAACACTGAAGCTTTCTTT	CAGISPVNTEAFF
TRBV6-5	NA	TRBJ1-1	NA	TGTGCCAGCACCCTCGCGGTTTACACTGAAGCTTTCTTT	CASTLAVYTEAFF
TRBV29-1	NA	TRBJ2-1	NA	TGCAGCGTCATGCGGGCAGTCTCCTACAATGAGCAGTTCTTC	CSVMRAVSYNEQFF
TRBV5-1	NA	TRBJ2-5	NA	TGCGCCAGCAGCTTGGAGGGTAGGGGGGAGACCCAGTACTTC	CASSLEGRGETQYF
TRBV5-4	NA	TRBJ1-1	NA	TGTGCCAGCAGCTTGGGGGCTGGGTTTATGAACACTGAAGCTTTCTTT	CASSLGAGFMNTEAFF
TRBV15	TRBD2	TRBJ2-3	NA	TGTGCCACCAGCAGAGATTCCAGCGGGGGGGCCGTGGATACGCAGTATTTT	CATSRDSSGGAVDTQYF
TRBV12-5	NA	TRBJ1-5	NA	TGTGCTAGTGGTTGGGGGGTATCAAATCAGCCCCAGCATTTT	CASGWGVSNQPQHF
TRBV19	NA	TRBJ2-7	NA	TGTGCCAGTAAGAGCTCCGGAGGAGATTTCTACGAGCAGTACTTC	CASKSSGGDFYEQYF
TRBV2	TRBD1	TRBJ1-6	NA	TGTGCCAGCAGTGACCCGGACAGGGCCGGGGTCGCCCTCCACTTT	CASSDPDRAGVALHF
TRBV11-2	NA	TRBJ1-1	NA	TGTGCCAGCAGCTTAGGGACGGGGGGGTATGAAGCTTTCTTT	CASSLGTGGYEAFF
TRBV4-1	NA	TRBJ2-3	NA	TGCGCCAGCAGCCAAGTACGAGGGCGCACAGATACGCAGTATTTT	CASSQVRGRTDTQYF
TRBV10-2	NA	TRBJ2-5	NA	TGCGCCAGCAGTGATTGGAAGAAACAAGAGACCCAGTACTTC	CASSDWKKQETQYF
TRBV5-1	TRBD2	TRBJ2-1	NA	TGCGCCAGCAGCTCCGTAGCGGGGGGGCCGTACAATGAGCAGTTCTTC	CASSSVAGGPYNEQFF
TRBV6-6	TRBD1	TRBJ1-5	NA	TGTGCCAGCAGTTACCGACAGGGGGCCCTTCAGCCCCAGCATTTT	CASSYRQGALQPQHF